The rows below give T cell receptor beta chains drawn from one sample of a study of CD8 T cells in ankylosing spondylitis. TCRdb fed the 5' RACE reads into MiXCR, producing one record per CDR3 protein. The sample lists about 240,000 distinct CDR3 sequences, over 7% occurring once. Sequencing was done on a sample of blood, either unsorted or a sorted T cell fraction (not recorded which). The receptors originated from a female donor with ankylosing spondylitis or in good health (not recorded which). Each CDR3 is given with its conserved first and last residue. D genes are given only for firm matches. Clone sizes are given selectively: once, few, many, or a class where the clone is expanded.

13,TRBJ1-2,many,TRBV12-3/TRBV12-4,-,CASSPNRDYGYTF,TGTGCCAGCAGTCCCAATAGGGACTATGGCTACACCTTC
14,TRBJ1-5,many,TRBV12-3/TRBV12-4,TRBD1,CASSWLDREGPQHF,TGTGCCAGCAGTTGGTTGGACAGGGAAGGTCCCCAGCATTTT
14,TRBJ2-5,-,TRBV7-2,TRBD1,CASSFPDREETQYF,TGTGCCAGCAGCTTCCCAGACAGGGAAGAGACCCAGTACTTC
16,TRBJ2-1,few,TRBV5-6,TRBD2,CASSRGLAGGVNEQFF,TGTGCCAGCAGCCGCGGACTAGCGGGAGGAGTGAATGAGCAGTTCTTC
11,TRBJ2-2,few,TRBV7-6,-,CAILEFGELFF,TGTGCCATCCTGGAATTCGGGGAGCTGTTTTTT
16,TRBJ2-5,many,TRBV5-1,TRBD2,CASSSTVAGEGETQYF,TGCGCCAGCAGCTCAACTGTAGCGGGAGAAGGGGAGACCCAGTACTTC
11,TRBJ1-2,many,TRBV20-1,-,CSAVQGHGYTF,TGCAGTGCTGTACAGGGTCACGGCTACACCTTC
12,TRBJ1-1,many,TRBV12-3/TRBV12-4,-,CASSLRGSEAFF,TGTGCCAGCAGTTTAAGGGGTTCTGAAGCTTTCTTT
13,TRBJ2-7,many,TRBV29-1,-,CSVGIKFGYEQYF,TGCAGCGTTGGTATTAAGTTCGGGTACGAGCAGTACTTC
16,TRBJ2-7,many,TRBV20-1,-,CSARDYRDPLTYEQYF,TGCAGTGCTCGAGATTACCGGGACCCTCTGACCTACGAGCAGTACTTC
15,TRBJ2-7,many,TRBV9,-,CASSVSGSPPYEQYF,TGTGCCAGCAGCGTATCAGGTTCCCCCCCGTACGAGCAGTACTTC
17,TRBJ2-1,many,TRBV12-3/TRBV12-4,TRBD2,CASSELAGLSSYNEQFF,TGTGCCAGCAGTGAACTAGCGGGCCTGAGCTCCTACAATGAGCAGTTCTTC
12,TRBJ2-1,many,TRBV29-1,TRBD2,CSVELAGHEQFF,TGCAGCGTTGAGCTAGCGGGACATGAGCAGTTCTTC
14,TRBJ2-2,many,TRBV20-1,TRBD2,CSVTGGPGTGELFF,TGCAGTGTAACGGGAGGGCCGGGCACCGGGGAGCTGTTTTTT
15,TRBJ2-1,few,TRBV7-2,TRBD2,CASSLSGRAGYGQFF,TGTGCCAGCAGCTTAAGCGGGAGGGCCGGTTATGGGCAGTTCTTC
14,TRBJ1-1,many,TRBV19,-,CASSIGHFNTEAFF,TGTGCCAGTAGTATCGGACACTTTAACACTGAAGCTTTCTTT
15,TRBJ2-1,-,TRBV7-9,TRBD1,CASTTGQGGGNEQFF,TGTGCCAGCACCACTGGACAGGGAGGTGGTAATGAGCAGTTCTTC
15,TRBJ1-5,many,TRBV12-3/TRBV12-4,-,CASMLGQGINQPQHF,TGTGCCAGCATGCTAGGGCAGGGAATCAATCAGCCCCAGCATTTT
15,TRBJ2-3,many,TRBV5-8,-,CASSFGRAITDTQYF,TGTGCCAGCAGCTTCGGGCGGGCCATCACAGATACGCAGTATTTT
17,TRBJ2-7,many,TRBV7-9,TRBD2,CASSLVSASGRSYEQYF,TGTGCCAGCAGCTTGGTGTCGGCTAGCGGGAGAAGCTACGAGCAGTACTTC
12,TRBJ1-2,many,TRBV20-1,TRBD1,CSAHQGEDGYTF,TGCAGTGCTCATCAGGGGGAGGATGGCTACACCTTC
13,TRBJ1-6,few,TRBV7-2,-,CASNPTGGSPLHF,TGTGCCAGCAACCCGACAGGAGGTTCACCCCTCCACTTT
12,TRBJ2-1,many,TRBV20-1,-,CSAREGRYEQFF,TGCAGTGCTAGAGAGGGACGATATGAGCAGTTCTTC
15,TRBJ2-2,-,TRBV7-2,-,CASSKRVAGPGELFF,TGTGCCAGCAGCAAGCGGGTGGCTGGTCCCGGGGAGCTGTTTTTT
11,TRBJ2-1,many,TRBV20-1,-,CSARTLREQFF,TGCAGTGCTAGGACCCTACGTGAGCAGTTCTTC
16,TRBJ1-5,-,TRBV28,-,CASSSLTRSSNQPQHF,TGTGCCAGCAGTTCTCTCACTAGGTCTTCAAATCAGCCCCAGCATTTT
13,TRBJ2-5,many,TRBV30,TRBD2,CAGQTGLGETQYF,TGTGCCGGGCAGACGGGACTAGGGGAGACCCAGTACTTC
14,TRBJ2-5,-,TRBV10-3,TRBD1,CAISQGEVQETQYF,TGTGCCATCAGCCAGGGGGAAGTCCAAGAGACCCAGTACTTC
14,TRBJ1-3,many,TRBV5-1,-,CASTNPGSGNTIYF,TGCGCCAGCACCAATCCAGGGTCAGGAAACACCATATATTTT
14,TRBJ2-3,many,TRBV9,-,CASSEGERTDTQYF,TGTGCCAGCAGCGAAGGAGAACGCACAGATACGCAGTATTTT
16,TRBJ2-1,many,TRBV18,-,CASSPTSGLPVNEQFF,TGTGCCAGCTCACCAACATCGGGACTCCCGGTGAATGAGCAGTTCTTC
16,TRBJ2-7,many,TRBV15,TRBD2,CATSRGSSGRANEQYF,TGTGCCACCAGTCGAGGATCTAGCGGGAGGGCCAACGAGCAGTACTTC
18,TRBJ2-3,-,TRBV11-2,TRBD2,CASSLLPLSGTGTDTQYF,TGTGCCAGCAGCCTCCTACCCCTTAGCGGGACGGGCACAGATACGCAGTATTTT
13,TRBJ2-7,many,TRBV29-1,-,CSVGAGFSYEQYF,TGCAGCGTTGGGGCAGGGTTCTCCTACGAGCAGTACTTC
16,TRBJ1-3,many,TRBV4-3,-,CASSQERGNWGNTIYF,TGCGCCAGCAGCCAAGAGAGGGGGAATTGGGGGAACACCATATATTTT
15,TRBJ2-1,many,TRBV13,TRBD2,CASSNSGSSYNEQFF,TGTGCCAGCAGCAATAGCGGGAGTTCCTACAATGAGCAGTTCTTC
16,TRBJ2-7,-,TRBV4-3,TRBD2,CASSQALAGGDYEQYF,TGCGCCAGCAGCCAGGCACTAGCGGGTGGGGACTACGAGCAGTACTTC
12,TRBJ2-1,-,TRBV12-3/TRBV12-4,-,CASTMAYNEQFF,TGTGCCAGCACGATGGCTTACAATGAGCAGTTCTTC
12,TRBJ2-4,many,TRBV12-3/TRBV12-4,-,CASSLSDGIQYF,TGTGCCAGCAGTTTGTCAGACGGCATTCAGTACTTC
18,TRBJ2-2,many,TRBV4-3,TRBD2,CASSRGTSGYRGTGELFF,TGCGCCAGCAGCCGCGGGACTAGCGGGTATCGGGGCACCGGGGAGCTGTTTTTT
15,TRBJ1-5,many,TRBV5-6,TRBD1,CASSLADRENQPQHF,TGTGCCAGCAGCTTGGCCGACAGGGAAAATCAGCCCCAGCATTTT
11,TRBJ2-7,-,TRBV18,-,CASSMGYEQYF,TGTGCCAGCTCAATGGGATACGAGCAGTACTTC
12,TRBJ2-1,many,TRBV27,TRBD1,CASSPPRGEQFF,TGTGCCAGCAGTCCCCCCAGGGGGGAGCAGTTCTTC
13,TRBJ2-1,few,TRBV11-2,-,CASSRPLESEQFF,TGTGCCAGCAGCCGACCACTAGAAAGTGAGCAGTTCTTC
18,TRBJ2-4,many,TRBV5-1,-,CASSLVSQDPRVINIQYF,TGCGCCAGCAGCTTGGTTTCTCAGGACCCCAGAGTAATAAACATTCAGTACTTC
14,TRBJ1-1,many,TRBV28,-,CASSHRRGRTEAFF,TGTGCCAGCAGTCATCGACGGGGCCGGACTGAAGCTTTCTTT
11,TRBJ1-5,many,TRBV19,-,CASGLVQPQHF,TGTGCCAGTGGGTTAGTGCAGCCCCAGCATTTT
13,TRBJ1-1,-,TRBV19,-,CASKEDGIPEAFF,TGTGCCAGTAAAGAGGACGGGATCCCTGAAGCTTTCTTT
11,TRBJ1-1,-,TRBV29-1,-,CSVEAGTEAFF,TGCAGCGTTGAGGCAGGAACTGAAGCTTTCTTT
14,TRBJ1-2,few,TRBV27,TRBD1,CASSPGTGSYGYTF,TGTGCCAGCAGCCCCGGGACAGGCTCCTATGGCTACACCTTC
11,TRBJ2-7,many,TRBV2,-,CASRLGGEQYF,TGTGCCAGCAGACTCGGAGGCGAGCAGTACTTC
15,TRBJ2-5,many,TRBV6-1,TRBD1,CASSPGQPNQETQYF,TGTGCCAGCAGTCCGGGACAGCCGAACCAAGAGACCCAGTACTTC
15,TRBJ2-7,many,TRBV28,-,CASSPPPTGTHEQYF,TGTGCCAGCAGTCCCCCACCAACAGGGACCCACGAGCAGTACTTC
16,TRBJ2-1,many,TRBV4-3,TRBD2,CASSPTPRGSPNEQFF,TGCGCCAGCAGCCCGACCCCGCGCGGGAGCCCTAATGAGCAGTTCTTC
16,TRBJ2-7,-,TRBV7-9,TRBD2,CASSYPTGGLHYEQYF,TGTGCCAGCAGCTATCCTACGGGAGGACTTCACTACGAGCAGTACTTC